Each of the 20 T cell receptor beta chains below was sequenced from the same sample in a study of cytomegalovirus exposure and HLA in healthy donors. Researchers ran the PCR with 60 Vbeta and 13 Jbeta primers. Sequencing was performed with immunoSEQ multiplex PCR; in TCRdb, only in-frame clones are kept and a portion is missing. The table includes some 270,000 clones, roughly 80% detected once. The sequenced sample was PBMCs. The source is a girl under 10 years old in good health and CMV-seronegative.

The chain couples TRBV5-6 to TRBJ1-2; TRBD1 matches at 8 bases. With V trimmed by 7 bases and J by 5 bases, 7 bases remained unmatched. Germline CDR1 SGHDT, CDR2 YYEEEE. The CDR3 spans 13 residues. CDR3 in DNA: TGTGCCAGCGGAGGGGGACAGGAATATGGCTACACCTTC. This sequence encodes CASGGGQEYGYTF.

CDR3 bases: TGTGCCAGCAGCGAGGGCACGACAGGGGGTGTAAATACGCAGTATTTT. It translates to CASSEGTTGGVNTQYF. The chain has TRBV9 and TRBJ2-3; 9 bases match TRBD1. Germline lookup yields CDR1 SGDLS and CDR2 YYNGEE. The CDR3 consists of 16 residues. Germline trimming cut 3 bases from V and 7 bases from J; bases unmatched to any gene: 12.

This chain connects TRBV25-1 to TRBJ1-4, with 8 bases identical to TRBD1. In germline, CDR1 is MGHDK, CDR2 SYGVNS. This CDR3 is 15 amino acids long. V lost 3 bases and J lost 13; bases outside the gene matches: 13. The CDR3 loop reads CASSDGGSGQGGLFF. Here the CDR3 DNA reads TGTGCCAGCAGTGATGGGGGATCAGGACAGGGCGGACTGTTTTTT.

Here the CDR3 DNA reads TGTGCCAGCAGCCCCGCCAGGGAGGGGAACACTGAAGCTTTCTTT. It specifies CASSPAREGNTEAFF. The chain employs TRBV7-6 and TRBJ1-1, with D possibly being TRBD1 (5 bases). CDR1 and CDR2 (germline): SGHVS, FNYEAQ. V lost 5 bases and J lost 1, with 14 bases in between. The CDR3 length is 15 residues.

With regard to this clone: The CDR3 does not end in the conserved phenylalanine or tryptophan, so this is likely a read error. The rearrangement joins TRBV6-1 to TRBJ1-5; D is ambiguous. The germline gives CDR1 MNHNS, CDR2 SASEGT. V lost 8 bases and J lost 2, with 13 bases in between. CDR3 length: 14 residues. CDR3 protein: CASSLWAGNQPQHS. The DNA of the CDR3 is TGTGCCAGCTCCCTATGGGCTGGCAATCAGCCCCAGCATTCT.

The V call is TRBV7-9, the J call TRBJ2-3; 7 nucleotides line up with TRBD1. V was clipped by 6 bases and J by 1 base; unmatched bases: 4. This CDR3 has 14 amino acids. Germline CDR1 reads SEHNR; CDR2 reads FQNEAQ (reference sequence). Written as DNA, the CDR3 is TGTGCCAGCAGAACCGGGACAGGCACAGATACGCAGTATTTT. This encodes CASRTGTGTDTQYF.

This clone appeared a single time. The genes are TRBV6-1 and TRBJ1-2, with D possibly TRBD1 on 6 matching bases. Germline CDR1 reads MNHNS; CDR2 reads SASEGT. This CDR3 has 16 amino acids. V lost 4 bases to trimming and J lost 2 bases, with 17 bases between them. CDR3 DNA sequence: TGTGCCAGCAGTGCCCGGTACGGGACAATGAACTATGGCTACACCTTC. Amino acid sequence: CASSARYGTMNYGYTF.

This clone was picked up one time. The chain links TRBV5-8 to TRBJ2-1; TRBD2 aligns across 8 bases. The germline gives CDR1 SGHTS, CDR2 YDEGEE. Unmatched junction bases numbered 24, after V lost 4 bases and J lost 9 bases. This CDR3 has 19 amino acids. The CDR3 loop reads CASSRDGESGTSLGGEQFF. The CDR3 coding sequence is TGTGCCAGCAGCCGGGACGGAGAGTCCGGGACTAGTCTAGGAGGTGAGCAGTTCTTC.

J is TRBJ2-3 and V is TRBV4-2; maybe TRBD2 (6 bases). V dropped 3 bases and J dropped 9 bases, with 13 bases sitting between them. This CDR3 is built from 13 residues. In germline, CDR1 is LGHNA, CDR2 YNFKEQ. CDR3 sequence: CASSQEGPGTQYF. Here the CDR3 DNA reads TGTGCCAGCAGCCAGGAGGGCCCGGGGACGCAGTATTTT.

The chain recombines TRBV7-8 with TRBJ2-5, with TRBD2 as a possible D gene (5 bases). Germline V lookup: CDR1 SGHVS, CDR2 FQNEAQ. Deletions cut 6 bases from V and 2 bases from J, with 13 bases between. The CDR3 totals 14 residues. The CDR3 sequence is CASSPSRRQETQYF. The DNA of the CDR3 is TGTGCCAGCAGTCCATCTAGGAGGCAAGAGACCCAGTACTTC.

The CDR3 spells CASSRLKTGGRGNTIYF. The CDR3 DNA is TGTGCCAGCAGTCGATTGAAGACAGGGGGCCGTGGAAACACCATATATTTT. This chain links TRBV27 with TRBJ1-3, with 10 bases fitting TRBD1. CDR1 is MNHEY and CDR2 is SMNVEV in the germline V gene (reference sequence). With 5 bases clipped from V and 3 bases from J, the junction kept 10 bases outside the gene matches. This CDR3 has 17 residues.

The CDR3 DNA reads as TGTGCCAGCTCACCTCAAACAGGGTTCCGAGTGCAGTACTTC. This translates into CASSPQTGFRVQYF. This chain connects TRBV18 to TRBJ2-7; possibly TRBD1 for D (6 bases). CDR3 length: 14 residues. The ends were cut back, 3 bases at V and 9 bases at J, with 18 bases in the middle. The germline V gene has CDR1 KGHSH and CDR2 LQKENI.

V gene TRBV10-3 combines with J gene TRBJ2-2; 8 nucleotides match TRBD1. This CDR3 comprises 15 residues. CDR1 and CDR2 (germline): ENHRY, SYGVKD. After removal of 8 bases from V and 3 bases from J, the junction contained 8 bases not matched to a gene. The CDR3 DNA sequence: TGTGCCATCGGACGGACAGGGACGTACACCGGGGAGCTGTTTTTT. Translation: CAIGRTGTYTGELFF.

J is TRBJ2-7 and V is TRBV4-1; D possibly corresponds to TRBD2 (6 bases). This CDR3 is built from 14 residues. V lost 0 bases and J lost 3, with 9 bases in between. The germline gives CDR1 MGHRA, CDR2 YSYEKL. The CDR3 DNA follows: TGCGCCAGCAGCCAAGAGAGACTAGGCTACGAGCAGTACTTC. Its translation: CASSQERLGYEQYF.

Of note for this clone: The junction does not match germline at one end; this may be a read error. This chain uses TRBV5-1 with TRBJ2-1; D call uncertain. Germline values: CDR1 SGHRS, CDR2 YFSETQ. CDR3 length equals 18 residues. The CDR3 here is CASSLSPQMSSSYSEQFF. CDR3 coding DNA: TGCGCCAGCAGCTTGAGTCCCCAGATGTCAAGCTCCTACAGTGAGCAGTTCTTC.

This rearrangement joins TRBV2 to TRBJ2-5; the match to TRBD1 covers 11 bases. V was pared by 8 bases and J by 2 bases, with 4 bases of the junction left unmatched. This CDR3 comprises 14 residues. Germline lookup yields CDR1 SNHLY and CDR2 FYNNEI. The CDR3 sequence is CASGGQGGQETQYF. The DNA for the CDR3 is TGTGCCAGCGGGGGACAGGGGGGACAAGAGACCCAGTACTTC. The whole variable domain, filled in from reference TRBV2 and TRBJ2-5, reads EPEVTQTPSHQVTQMGQEVILRCVPISNHLYFYWYRQILGQKVEFLVSFYNNEISEKSEIFDDQFSVERPDGSNFTLKIRSTKLEDSAMYFCASGGQGGQETQYFGPGTRLLVL.

The chain has TRBV5-6 and TRBJ1-2, with TRBD1 identical over 7 bases. Germline V gene lookup returns CDR1 SGHDT and CDR2 YYEEEE. The junction had 7 bases not matched to a gene; V was cut back by 3 bases and J by 5 bases. CDR3 length equals 14 residues. The CDR3 region is CASSSSRDRYGYTF. The CDR3 bases are TGTGCCAGCAGCTCCTCTCGGGACAGATATGGCTACACCTTC. The complete variable domain, with remaining parts taken from reference TRBV5-6 and TRBJ1-2, reads DAGVTQSPTHLIKTRGQQVTLRCSPKSGHDTVSWYQQALGQGPQFIFQYYEEEERQRGNFPDRFSGHQFPNYSSELNVNALLLGDSALYLCASSSSRDRYGYTFGSGTRLTVV.

The V and J genes are TRBV7-9 and TRBJ2-7, with TRBD2 identical over 9 bases. The CDR3 loop spans 16 amino acids. The V gene's germline CDR1 is SEHNR and CDR2 FQNEAQ (reference sequence). J gave up 1 base and V 3 bases, and 7 bases lay outside the gene matches. The CDR3 nucleotides read TGTGCCAGCAGCTTCTATTCTAGCGGGGAGTCCTACGAGCAGTACTTC. Translated, it gives CASSFYSSGESYEQYF. Full variable domain (missing parts from reference TRBV7-9 and TRBJ2-7): DTGVSQNPRHKITKRGQNVTFRCDPISEHNRLYWYRQTLGQGPEFLTYFQNEAQLEKSRLLSDRFSAERPKGSFSTLEIQRTEQGDSAMYLCASSFYSSGESYEQYFGPGTRLTVT.

The chain joins TRBV29-1 to TRBJ2-7; perhaps TRBD2 as D (6 bases). V was cut by 7 bases and J by 5 bases, with 18 bases left in between. From germline, CDR1 is SQVTM and CDR2 ANQGSEA. The CDR3 has 13 amino acids. CDR3 in DNA: TGCAGCGGGAGGGACGGCCGTAGGAACGAGCAGTACTTC. This translates into CSGRDGRRNEQYF.

J is TRBJ2-7 and V is TRBV29-1; a weak D match, TRBD1 (8 bases). Germline CDR1 SQVTM, CDR2 ANQGSEA. The V end was cut by 3 bases, the J end by 2 bases, with 17 bases between. The CDR3 length is 15 residues. CDR3 in DNA: TGCAGCGTTGACTTGGGGGGGACAGGTACCTACGAGCAGTACTTC. It encodes CSVDLGGTGTYEQYF.